These 25 T cell receptor beta chains were sequenced from one sample in a study of PD-L1 blockade in urothelial cancer. TCRdb's copy holds only in-frame clones and misses some; the assay was immunoSEQ multiplex PCR. The table has under 90,000 clones, approximately 91% seen once; the top ten hold approximately 9%. The material sequenced was PBMCs, taken around atezolizumab (anti-PD-L1) treatment. These receptors were collected from a man between 60 and 75 years old with urothelial cancer.

The gene calls are TRBV6-5 and TRBJ2-1; TRBD1 matches 8 bases. Unmatched junction bases numbered 2, after V lost 6 bases and J lost 10 bases. Germline CDR1 MNHEY, CDR2 SVGAGI. The CDR3 is 11 amino acids. The CDR3: CASRRDREQFF. The DNA of the CDR3 is TGTGCCAGCAGAAGGGACAGGGAGCAGTTCTTC.

The chain recombines TRBV19 with TRBJ1-2; D not certain. Between the trimmed V and J ends, which lost 5 bases and 2 bases, there was a span of 18 bases. The CDR3 is 16 residues long. Germline CDR1 is LNHDA and CDR2 is SQIVND (reference sequence). CDR3 DNA: TGTGCCAGTAGTGTGGAGGGAGCGGCCCAAAACTATGGCTACACCTTC. Protein sequence: CASSVEGAAQNYGYTF.

The chain couples TRBV5-1 to TRBJ2-3, with TRBD2 matching over 13 bases. From germline, CDR1 is SGHRS and CDR2 YFSETQ. With V trimmed by 0 bases and J by 3 bases, 4 bases remained unmatched. There are 17 residues in the CDR3. CDR3 protein: CASSLARTSGGTDTQYF. The CDR3 nucleotides are TGCGCCAGCAGCTTGGCCCGGACTAGCGGGGGAACAGATACGCAGTATTTT.

The rearrangement joins TRBV4-1 to TRBJ2-2; TRBD1 matches 9 bases. Per the germline V gene, CDR1 is MGHRA and CDR2 is YSYEKL. Trimming took 4 bases from V and 4 from J; bases not matched to a gene: 13. This CDR3 has 18 residues. DNA for the CDR3: TGCGCCAGCAGCCCCCGTGGAGGAGACAGGGGGAGCACCGGGGAGCTGTTTTTT. Protein: CASSPRGGDRGSTGELFF.

This chain joins TRBV2 and TRBJ1-4; 7 positions match TRBD1. Per the germline V gene, CDR1 is SNHLY and CDR2 is FYNNEI. This CDR3 is 13 amino acids long. V was clipped by 6 bases and J by 5 bases; unmatched bases: 3. CDR3 nucleotides: TGTGCCAGCAGGACAGGGATGAATGAAAAACTGTTTTTT. It encodes CASRTGMNEKLFF. The full variable domain, in which reference TRBV2 and TRBJ1-4 provide the parts outside the CDR3, is EPEVTQTPSHQVTQMGQEVILRCVPISNHLYFYWYRQILGQKVEFLVSFYNNEISEKSEIFDDQFSVERPDGSNFTLKIRSTKLEDSAMYFCASRTGMNEKLFFGSGTQLSVL.

This chain connects TRBV6-5 to TRBJ1-4, with 8 positions matching TRBD1. The CDR3 contains 14 residues. J lost 4 bases, V lost 6 bases, and 4 bases had no gene match. The germline CDR1 and CDR2 sequences are MNHEY and SVGAGI. The CDR3 sequence is CASREQGGNEKLFF. The CDR3 region has the DNA TGTGCCAGCAGAGAACAGGGGGGTAATGAAAAACTGTTTTTT.

The CDR3 spells CASSASSGNQPQHF. The CDR3 DNA follows: TGTGCCAGCAGCGCTTCTTCTGGCAATCAGCCCCAGCATTTT. V and J are TRBV9 and TRBJ1-5; no clear D gene. The CDR3 totals 14 residues. The V end was cut by 3 bases, the J end by 2 bases, with 9 bases between. Per germline, CDR1 SGDLS and CDR2 YYNGEE.

This chain connects TRBV19 to TRBJ1-4; 8 bases are shared with TRBD1. CDR1 and CDR2 (germline): LNHDA, SQIVND (reference sequence). V lost 4 bases and J lost 8; bases outside the gene matches: 9. This CDR3 is built from 15 residues. CDR3 bases: TGTGCCAGTAGTAACCCCCAGGGGGCACGGGAAAAACTGTTTTTT. The encoded protein is CASSNPQGAREKLFF.

The rearrangement joins TRBV29-1 to TRBJ2-5, with 10 bases identical to TRBD1. J gave up 5 bases and V 7 bases, and 4 bases lay outside the gene matches. The CDR3 has 12 residues. The V gene's germline CDR1 is SQVTM and CDR2 ANQGSEA. DNA of the CDR3: TGCAGCGGACAGGGGGCATCGGAGACCCAGTACTTC. It is translated as CSGQGASETQYF.

The CDR3 bases are TGCAGCGTTGTGTGGGCCTGGACTAGCGGGCCAGAGACCCAGTACTTC. Translation gives CSVVWAWTSGPETQYF. The chain joins TRBV29-1 to TRBJ2-5, with 11 positions matching TRBD2. Germline CDR1 and CDR2: SQVTM and ANQGSEA. With 4 bases clipped from V and 4 bases from J, the junction kept 11 bases outside the gene matches. CDR3 size: 16 residues.

This clone was observed a handful of times. The chain uses TRBV19 and TRBJ1-5; the D gene is possibly TRBD1 (5 bases). V lost 4 bases and J lost 2, with 18 bases in between. Germline CDR1 is LNHDA and CDR2 is SQIVND (reference sequence). This CDR3 has 17 amino acids. In DNA form, the CDR3 reads TGTGCCAGTAGTACACGGGGCGGGGGACGCGGCAATCAGCCCCAGCATTTT. Its translation is CASSTRGGGRGNQPQHF.

This rearrangement joins TRBV7-2 to TRBJ2-6, with D tentatively TRBD2 (5 bases). In germline, CDR1 is SGHTA, CDR2 FQGNSA. The CDR3 length is 16 residues. Deletions cut 1 base from V and 0 bases from J, with 7 bases between. CDR3: CASSLVGSSGANVLTF. CDR3 DNA sequence: TGTGCCAGCAGCTTAGTGGGGAGCTCTGGGGCCAACGTCCTGACTTTC.

This rearrangement joins TRBV6-5 to TRBJ1-1, with D possibly being TRBD1 (6 bases). V was trimmed by 0 bases and J by 3 bases, leaving 8 bases between them. CDR1 and CDR2 (germline): MNHEY, SVGAGI. The CDR3 length is 14 residues. CDR3 coding DNA: TGTGCCAGCAGTTACTCAGGGGGTGACACTGAAGCTTTCTTT. Translated: CASSYSGGDTEAFF.

This chain uses TRBV6-5 with TRBJ2-5, with D tentatively TRBD2 (5 bases). V lost 5 bases and J 7 bases, leaving 8 bases between the germline ends. Germline CDR1 is MNHEY and CDR2 is SVGAGI. This CDR3 is 11 amino acids long. The CDR3 sequence: CASSHEGTQYF. Written as DNA, the CDR3 is TGTGCCAGCAGTCACGAGGGGACCCAGTACTTC.

This clone appeared a few times. DNA for the CDR3: TGTGCCAGCAGACGTAGCTCGTCGAACACTGAAGCTTTCTTT. This encodes CASRRSSSNTEAFF. V gene TRBV6-5 combines with J gene TRBJ1-1, with D hard to call. This CDR3 has 14 amino acids. V was trimmed by 6 bases and J by 1 base, leaving 12 bases between them. Germline-derived CDR1 and CDR2 are MNHEY and SVGAGI.

The V gene is TRBV5-4, the J gene TRBJ1-4, with D possibly TRBD1 on 5 matching bases. Trimming took off 0 bases at V and 1 base at J, with 7 bases between the two ends. There are 15 residues in the CDR3. Per the germline V gene, CDR1 is SGHNT and CDR2 is YYREEE (reference sequence). The DNA for the CDR3 is TGTGCCAGCAGCTTGGCGGGGGGAACTAATGAAAAACTGTTTTTT. Amino acid sequence: CASSLAGGTNEKLFF.

The chain employs TRBV19 and TRBJ2-7; 8 bases agree with TRBD2. Germline CDR1 reads LNHDA; CDR2 reads SQIVND (reference sequence). The CDR3 spans 15 residues. Germline trimming cut 4 bases from V and 1 base from J; bases unmatched to any gene: 6. The CDR3 DNA sequence: TGTGCCAGTAGTAGGACTAGCACGGAATCCTACGAGCAGTACTTC. It codes for CASSRTSTESYEQYF.

The V and J genes are TRBV9 and TRBJ2-5; TRBD1 matches 7 bases. Germline V gives CDR1 SGDLS, CDR2 YYNGEE. The V gene end was trimmed by 4 bases and the J gene end by 4 bases; junction bases not matched to a gene: 10. This CDR3 region has 15 residues. The CDR3 loop is CASSPQLDRRETQYF. Written as DNA, the CDR3 is TGTGCCAGCAGCCCCCAATTGGACAGGAGAGAGACCCAGTACTTC.

The gene calls are TRBV21-1 and TRBJ1-5; the table assigns TRBD1, which was not confirmed against the DNA. TRBV21-1 is a listed pseudogene. The CDR3 totals 16 residues. The CDR3 DNA reads TGTGCCAGCAGCAAAGACTTACAGGGGTGGAGGCAGCCCCAGCATTTT. This encodes CASSKDLQGWRQPQHF.

This clone was found a few times. This sequence joins TRBV5-1 and TRBJ2-7; 7 positions agree with TRBD2. V lost 3 bases to trimming and J lost 7 bases; unmatched junction nucleotides: 7. This CDR3 contains 13 residues. CDR1 is SGHRS, CDR2 YFSETQ, per germline. The DNA of the CDR3 is TGCGCCAGCAGCTGGGAGGGTAGTGGGGAGCAGTACTTC. As protein: CASSWEGSGEQYF.

V is TRBV14 and J is TRBJ1-4; 7 bases agree with TRBD1. CDR1 is SGHDN, CDR2 FVKESK, per germline. The V and J ends lost 4 bases and 5 bases, in that order; junction bases with no gene match: 7. This CDR3 has 15 amino acids. DNA for the CDR3: TGTGCCAGCAGCCCCTCCGGGACAGAAAATGAAAAACTGTTTTTT. The encoded protein is CASSPSGTENEKLFF.

CDR3 amino acids: CASKNSHISGANVLTF. Written as DNA, the CDR3 is TGTGCCAGTAAGAACAGCCATATCTCTGGGGCCAACGTCCTGACTTTC. This rearrangement joins TRBV19 to TRBJ2-6; D uncertain. This CDR3 region has 16 residues. V lost 7 bases to trimming and J lost 0 bases, with 13 bases between them. Germline V gives CDR1 LNHDA, CDR2 SQIVND (reference sequence).

This chain joins TRBV7-8 and TRBJ2-1; D gene ambiguous. The CDR3 has 13 residues. Germline V lookup: CDR1 SGHVS, CDR2 FQNEAQ. With 3 bases removed from V and 5 bases from J, the gap between germline ends came to 8 bases. In DNA, the CDR3 is TGTGCCAGCAGCTTCGACACCGACAATGAGCAGTTCTTC. Translated: CASSFDTDNEQFF.

CDR3 nucleotides: TGTGCCAGCAGTTACGCCGGGGAGAACACTGAAGCTTTCTTT. Translated: CASSYAGENTEAFF. This chain connects TRBV6-6 to TRBJ1-1, with D unresolved. Germline CDR1 is MNHNY and CDR2 is SVGAGI (reference sequence). Deletions cut 2 bases from V and 1 base from J, with 8 bases between. The CDR3 is 14 residues long.

The genes are TRBV7-9 and TRBJ2-1; 9 bases are shared with TRBD2. Germline assignment: CDR1 SEHNR and CDR2 FQNEAQ (reference sequence). The J segment lost 2 bases and the V segment lost 10 bases, leaving 3 bases of the junction unmatched. The CDR3 consists of 13 residues. The CDR3 region is CAIPSGAYNEQFF. CDR3 nucleotides: TGTGCCATCCCTAGCGGGGCCTACAATGAGCAGTTCTTC.